This T cell receptor (beta chain) was recorded in a study of spatial heterogeneity in lung cancer. Whole-study findings and limits: In tumors, expanded intratumoral alpha and beta TCR counts tracked mutation counts.

Stated time point: sample taken at primary tumor resection. TCRdb reprocessed the 5' RACE reads via MiXCR and lists one record per CDR3 protein. The sample lists approximately 7,000 distinct CDR3 sequences, about 3.4% occurring once. By frequency in the sample, this clonotype is medium-sized. The target antigen is unknown. This TCR was sampled from a male donor with early-stage non-small cell lung cancer. The sample here was lung tumor tissue, taken at surgery.

The CDR3: CASSPRKEDTSTDTQYF. The CDR3 DNA is TGTGCCAGCAGCCCCCGGAAGGAGGATACTAGCACAGATACGCAGTATTTT. This chain joins TRBV7-9 and TRBJ2-3, with D maybe TRBD2 (5 bases). Trimming removed 5 bases at V and 0 bases at J, with 18 bases between. This CDR3 has 17 residues. From germline, CDR1 is SEHNR and CDR2 FQNEAQ (reference sequence).